These 8 T cell receptor beta chains originate from one sample sequenced in a study of shared clonotypes between healthy human individuals. Generated by immunoSEQ multiplex PCR, the TCRdb table keeps only in-frame clones and is missing some. The data show 2,500,000 or so clones, roughly 90% seen once. Sequenced sample: naive CD4+ T cells from PBMCs. Documented subset: CD45RA+ positively selected. These receptors were obtained from a man between 18 and 29 years old in good health. Some clones in this sample may be carry-over from other donors' samples.

J is TRBJ2-5 and V is TRBV5-1; no firm D call. V was pared by 4 bases and J by 3 bases, with 16 bases between. The CDR3 is made up of 15 amino acids. Germline V lookup: CDR1 SGHRS, CDR2 YFSETQ. The CDR3 sequence: CASSGSANGEETQYF. In DNA, the CDR3 is TGCGCCAGCAGCGGATCTGCGAACGGTGAAGAGACCCAGTACTTC.

The chain couples TRBV14 to TRBJ2-7; 7 bases map to TRBD1. V dropped 2 bases and J dropped 1; count of bases not matched to a gene: 5. From germline, CDR1 is SGHDN and CDR2 FVKESK. This CDR3 region has 15 residues. CDR3 sequence: CASSQPGTASYEQYF. The CDR3, as DNA: TGTGCCAGCAGCCAACCCGGGACAGCTTCCTACGAGCAGTACTTC.

This clone has more than one count but fewer than ten. The chain combines TRBV20-1 with TRBJ1-1; D not certain. Trimming cost V 3 bases and J 7 bases, with 6 bases left between them. CDR3 length: 10 residues. Germline assignment: CDR1 DFQATT and CDR2 SNEGSKA (reference sequence). CDR3 bases: TGCAGTGCTAGCCGGGTTGAAGCTTTCTTT. Its translation is CSASRVEAFF.

The chain is built from TRBV10-3 and TRBJ2-4; the D gene is possibly TRBD2 (6 bases). The CDR3 runs to 16 residues. V dropped 0 bases and J dropped 0 bases, with 9 bases sitting between them. Per germline, CDR1 ENHRY and CDR2 SYGVKD. The CDR3 protein is CAISESGGLAKNIQYF. In DNA, the CDR3 is TGTGCCATCAGTGAGTCGGGAGGACTAGCCAAAAACATTCAGTACTTC.

The V call is TRBV29-1, the J call TRBJ2-1; D not resolved. Germline CDR1 and CDR2: SQVTM and ANQGSEA. With 6 bases removed from V and 6 bases from J, the gap between germline ends came to 6 bases. The CDR3 length is 10 residues. The DNA of the CDR3 is TGCAGCGTACTTGCCAATGAGCAGTTCTTC. Protein product: CSVLANEQFF.

V gene TRBV30 combines with J gene TRBJ2-1; 9 positions agree with TRBD1. V shed 5 bases, J shed 1 base, and the junction held 3 bases outside the gene matches. The CDR3 sequence is 14 residues long. Per germline, CDR1 GTSNPN and CDR2 SVGIG (reference sequence). CDR3 nucleotides: TGTGCCTGGGGGACAGGGCGGTCCTACAATGAGCAGTTCTTC. It specifies CAWGTGRSYNEQFF.

On this clone: Other DNA variants within this sample encode the same CDR3. The rearrangement links TRBV20-1 to TRBJ2-7; D possibly matches TRBD1 or TRBD2 (6 bases each). Trimming removed 5 bases at V and 3 bases at J, with 8 bases between. The CDR3 runs 11 residues. From germline, CDR1 is DFQATT and CDR2 SNEGSKA (reference sequence). The CDR3 protein is CSARGLYEQYF. CDR3 bases: TGCAGTGCTCGGGGGCTCTACGAGCAGTACTTC.

This clone was seen only once. The same CDR3 also results from other DNA sequences found in this sample. The gene calls are TRBV6-1 and TRBJ1-5, with 9 bases identical to TRBD1. V was clipped by 6 bases and J by 4 bases; unmatched bases: 4. The CDR3 extends over 14 amino acids. The germline CDR1 and CDR2 sequences are MNHNS and SASEGT. CDR3 protein: CASRGGTGNQPQHF. CDR3 DNA sequence: TGTGCCAGCAGGGGCGGGACAGGGAATCAGCCCCAGCATTTT.